This T cell receptor beta chain was profiled in a study of STAT5B mutations in CD4+ large granular lymphocyte leukemia. Study-wide results and caveats: 8/27 top patient clones versus 2/35 control clones were TRBV06-family.

Controls came from buffy coats of healthy blood donors. Between the trimmed V and J ends, which lost 0 bases and 0 bases, there was a span of 18 bases. Germline V gives CDR1 ENHRY, CDR2 SYGVKD. This CDR3 is built from 18 residues. Turning to this clone: Its cognate antigen is unknown.

The assay was run at survey level. Some clones are missing from TCRdb's copy, which holds only in-frame ones; the method was immunoSEQ multiplex PCR. This sample carries 45,000 or so clones, 80% to 90% of them seen once, and the ten largest clones take around 3%. This chain uses TRBV10-3 with TRBJ2-7; D possibly matches TRBD1 or TRBD2 (5 bases each). This sequence originates from a human donor in good health. The sample was CD4+ T cells from blood buffy coats. DNA of the CDR3: TGTGCCATCAGTGAGTCGGCAGGGAGAGGGAAAAGCTCCTACGAGCAGTACTTC. It translates to CAISESAGRGKSSYEQYF.